This TCR beta chain originates from a study of T cells in Graves' hyperthyroidism and ophthalmopathy. Points on this clonotype: Its antigen is as yet unknown.

Study-wide results and limits: Blood also showed most of the thyroid clonotypes that were expanded above 0.001.

Trimming stripped 7 bases from V and 0 bases from J, with 9 bases between. The CDR3 length is 13 residues. Germline assignment: CDR1 MNHNS and CDR2 SASEGT. Amplified regions were TCR beta CDR3 sequences from RNA transcripts. First-round RT-PCR of the TCR CDR3 relied on the HTBI primer set. Each CDR3 protein is one row after TCRdb ran MiXCR on the multiplex PCR reads. The table lists roughly 170,000 distinct CDR3 sequences, about 17% of them singletons, with around 27% in the top ten. A roughly 9.1 ml volume of fresh peripheral blood provided the PBMCs. Sequencing input: blood. The rearrangement uses TRBV6-1 and TRBJ1-1; D remains unclear. The receptor was derived from a woman aged 50 to 60 with Graves' hyperthyroidism. As DNA, the CDR3 is TGTGCCAGCATGAGGGTTATGAACACTGAAGCTTTCTTT. As protein: CASMRVMNTEAFF.